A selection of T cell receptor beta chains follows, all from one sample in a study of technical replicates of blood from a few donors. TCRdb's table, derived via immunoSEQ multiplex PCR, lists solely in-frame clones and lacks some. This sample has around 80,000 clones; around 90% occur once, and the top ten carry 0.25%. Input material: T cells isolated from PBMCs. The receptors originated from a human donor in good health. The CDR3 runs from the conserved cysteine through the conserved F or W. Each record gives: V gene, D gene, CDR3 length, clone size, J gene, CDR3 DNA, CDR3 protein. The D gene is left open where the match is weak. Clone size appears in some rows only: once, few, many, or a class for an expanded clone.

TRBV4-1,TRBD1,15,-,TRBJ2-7,TGCGCCAGCAGCCCAGCACAGGGGTGGAACTACGAGCAGTACTTC,CASSPAQGWNYEQYF
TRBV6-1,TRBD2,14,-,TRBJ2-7,TGTGCCAGCAGTGATTTAGCGGGAACCTACGAGCAGTACTTC,CASSDLAGTYEQYF
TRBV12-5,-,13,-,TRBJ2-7,TGTGCTAGTGGTTCCCATCAATCCTACGAGCAGTACTTC,CASGSHQSYEQYF
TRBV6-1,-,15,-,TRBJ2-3,TGTGCCAGCAGTGAAGGTCAAGGGGTTAGAGCTACGCAGTATTTT,CASSEGQGVRATQYF
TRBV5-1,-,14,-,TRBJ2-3,TGCGCCAGCAGCTCTCCAGAAAGCACAGATACGCAGTATTTT,CASSSPESTDTQYF
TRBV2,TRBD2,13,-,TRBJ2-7,TGTGCCAGCAGTGGGACTAGCGGCTACGAGCAGTACTTC,CASSGTSGYEQYF
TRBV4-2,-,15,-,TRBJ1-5,TGTGCCAGCAGCCAAAGGCAGGGTGGTGATCAGCCCCAGCATTTT,CASSQRQGGDQPQHF
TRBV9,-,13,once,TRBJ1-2,TGTGCCAGCAGCGCACGGACAGACTATGGCTACACCTTC,CASSARTDYGYTF
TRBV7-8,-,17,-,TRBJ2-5,TGTGCCAGCACCCTGGGGGGCGGGACGGGCAGGGGGGAGACCCAGTACTTC,CASTLGGGTGRGETQYF
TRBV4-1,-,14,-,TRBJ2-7,TGCGCCAGCAGCCAGTCCGGACTCAGCTACGAGCAGTACTTC,CASSQSGLSYEQYF
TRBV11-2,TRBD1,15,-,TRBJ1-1,TGTGCCAGCAGCTCGCAGGGGGCGGAAAACACTGAAGCTTTCTTT,CASSSQGAENTEAFF
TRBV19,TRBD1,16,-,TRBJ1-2,TGTGCCAGTAGTATCTCGACAGGGGGAATGTCCTATGGCTACACCTTC,CASSISTGGMSYGYTF
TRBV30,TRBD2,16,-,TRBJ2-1,TGTGCCTGGAGTGGCGGACTAGCGGGGGGCCCCAATGAGCAGTTCTTC,CAWSGGLAGGPNEQFF
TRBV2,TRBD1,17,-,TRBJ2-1,TGTGCCGGCCGGGACAGGGATCCCTCCCGCCCCCTCAATGAGCAGTTCTTC,CAGRDRDPSRPLNEQFF
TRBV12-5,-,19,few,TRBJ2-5,TGTGCTAGTGGTTTGGTACTCTTCGGCCAGGGTCGGTCAAAAGAGACCCAGTACTTC,CASGLVLFGQGRSKETQYF
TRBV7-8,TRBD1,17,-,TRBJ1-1,TGTGCCAGCAGCCTCGACAGGGGCCCGGCCTCGAACACTGAAGCTTTCTTT,CASSLDRGPASNTEAFF
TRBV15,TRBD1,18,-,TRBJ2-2,TGTGCCACCAGCAGACCTGAGGACAGGGTCGCGAACACCGGGGAGCTGTTTTTT,CATSRPEDRVANTGELFF
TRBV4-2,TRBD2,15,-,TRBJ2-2,TGTGCCAGCAGCCCCGGGACTAGCGGCACCGGGGAGCTGTTTTTT,CASSPGTSGTGELFF
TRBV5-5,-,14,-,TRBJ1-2,TGTGCCAGCAGCTTGTCAGCGAAAAACTATGGCTACACCTTC,CASSLSAKNYGYTF
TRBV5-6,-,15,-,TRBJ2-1,TGTGCCAGCAGCCACCGGGGCCCGAGCGGGAATGAGCAGTTCTTC,CASSHRGPSGNEQFF
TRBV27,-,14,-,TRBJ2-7,TGTGCCAGCAGTTCCCCTGGTCTAGGGGCCGAGCAGTACTTC,CASSSPGLGAEQYF
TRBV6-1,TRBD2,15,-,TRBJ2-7,TGTGCCAGCAGTGAATCGATAGCGGGGAAGGACGAGCAGTACTTC,CASSESIAGKDEQYF
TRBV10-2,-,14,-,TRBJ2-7,TGCGCCAGCACGAGGGAAGGCGAAGGAGACGAGCAGTACTTC,CASTREGEGDEQYF
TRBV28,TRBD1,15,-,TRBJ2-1,TGTGCCAGCAGCTCCGGGACAGGGAAGATGTCTGAGCAGTTCTTC,CASSSGTGKMSEQFF
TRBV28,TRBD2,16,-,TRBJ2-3,TGTGCCAGCAGGCGTAAACTAGCGAGCCGCACAGATACGCAGTATTTT,CASRRKLASRTDTQYF
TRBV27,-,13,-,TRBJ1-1,TGTGCCAGCAGTTCCGGTGTATGGACTGAAGCTTTCTTT,CASSSGVWTEAFF
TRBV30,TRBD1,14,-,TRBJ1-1,TGTGCCTGGATCGGGACAGGGATGGGTCGAGAAGCTTTCTTT,CAWIGTGMGREAFF
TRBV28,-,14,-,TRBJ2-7,TGTGCCAGCAGTGCGGGGCCCGCGGGCTACGAGCAGTACTTC,CASSAGPAGYEQYF
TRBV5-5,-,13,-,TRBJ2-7,TGTGCCAGCAGCCCAACAGGGCTCCTAGATCAGTACTTC,CASSPTGLLDQYF